This TCR beta chain was profiled in a study of blood T cell repertoires in COVID-19. Study in general: Acute and convalescent COVID-19 specimens originated in the United States, Italy and Spain.

Method: immunoSEQ multiplex PCR; TCRdb's copy keeps in-frame clones and lacks some. Here the sample spans about 84,000 clones, 86% being singletons. This clone was counted once. Per germline, CDR1 SGHRS and CDR2 YFSETQ. V lost 4 bases to trimming and J lost 8 bases, with 16 bases between them. This CDR3 comprises 14 residues. Sequencing was done on a sample of peripheral blood. The source of this sequence is an elderly man with active or convalescent COVID-19. V and J are TRBV5-1 and TRBJ2-1, with a tentative D call TRBD2 (5 bases). CDR3 protein: CASSPTSGFHEQFF. The CDR3 region has the DNA TGCGCCAGCAGCCCAACAAGCGGCTTCCATGAGCAGTTCTTC.